Below are 30 T cell receptor beta chains sequenced from a single sample in a study of monozygotic twins with inflammatory bowel disease. TCRdb reanalyzed the 5' RACE reads and collapses them to one entry per CDR3 protein, without DNA. In all, the sample yields around 450,000 distinct CDR3 sequences. The specimen was blood. Every receptor here comes from a human donor with ulcerative colitis or Crohn's disease, or a healthy co-twin of an affected twin (not recorded which).

The J gene is TRBJ2-2, the V gene TRBV5-1; TCRdb gives TRBD1 as the D gene, but with no DNA this cannot be confirmed. The germline V gene has CDR1 SGHRS and CDR2 YFSETQ. The CDR3 sequence is 15 residues long. The CDR3 region is CASSLGGQEHGELFF. The full variable domain, its missing parts supplied by reference TRBV5-1 and TRBJ2-2, is KAGVTQTPRYLIKTRGQQVTLSCSPISGHRSVSWYQQTPGQGLQFLFEYFSETQRNKGNFPGRFSGRQFSNSRSEMNVSTLELGDSALYLCASSLGGQEHGELFFGEGSRLTVL.

The chain carries TRBV20-1 and TRBJ2-5; with no DNA, the TCRdb D assignment of TRBD2 cannot be verified. This CDR3 has 17 residues. The V gene's germline CDR1 is DFQATT and CDR2 SNEGSKA (reference sequence). The CDR3 here is CSARDRGERGVQETQYF.

V and J are TRBV12-3 or TRBV12-4 and TRBJ1-2. The CDR3 loop spans 13 amino acids. CDR3 protein: CASTGRAVGGYTF.

The chain carries TRBV5-4 and TRBJ2-5; TCRdb selects TRBD2, and the lack of DNA leaves this call unchecked. Germline loops: CDR1 SGHNT, CDR2 YYREEE (reference sequence). This CDR3 contains 14 residues. CDR3: CASRDGRAGETQYF.

This chain joins TRBV5-5 and TRBJ1-5; TCRdb proposes TRBD1, but this gene call is untestable without DNA. The CDR3 runs to 16 residues. Looked up from germline, CDR1 is SGHKS and CDR2 is YYEKEE (reference sequence). This CDR3 reads CASSLGIRGHNQPQHF.

The chain employs TRBV10-3 and TRBJ2-1; TCRdb outputs TRBD2, but without DNA this stays unchecked. The CDR3 runs 14 residues. CDR1 ENHRY and CDR2 SYGVKD come from the germline V gene. CDR3 sequence: CAISTAGGRNEQFF.

This sequence joins TRBV5-1 and TRBJ2-1; TCRdb's D call of TRBD1 is untestable without DNA. The CDR3 spans 22 residues. Germline CDR1 and CDR2: SGHRS and YFSETQ. This CDR3 is CASSLPNLNKRIRTEGYNEQFF.

The rearrangement joins TRBV27 to TRBJ2-2; the TCRdb call, TRBD2, lacks DNA for checking. Germline V gene lookup returns CDR1 MNHEY and CDR2 SMNVEV (reference sequence). The CDR3 consists of 19 residues. CDR3 protein: CASSPPGPAAGRDAGELFF.

The chain links TRBV5-6 to TRBJ1-2; the D call of TRBD1 rests on TCRdb alone, since no DNA is present to check it. Germline CDR1 reads SGHDT; CDR2 reads YYEEEE. There are 13 residues in the CDR3. The CDR3 is CASAGATNYGYTF.

This chain links TRBV19 with TRBJ2-2; the TCRdb call, TRBD1, lacks DNA for checking. This CDR3 has 13 residues. The germline gives CDR1 LNHDA, CDR2 SQIVND (reference sequence). The CDR3 sequence: CASSPGHPGELFF.

The chain combines TRBV24-1 with TRBJ2-1; checking the TCRdb D call of TRBD2 is not possible without DNA. There are 16 residues in the CDR3. Germline CDR1 KGHDR, CDR2 SFDVKD. The CDR3 loop is CATSSNREGSYNEQFF.

The rearrangement links TRBV7-8 to TRBJ2-3; without DNA, the TCRdb call of TRBD2 cannot be checked. In germline, CDR1 is SGHVS, CDR2 FQNEAQ. The CDR3 is 16 residues long. CDR3 sequence: CASSLTRAKGADTQYF.

The CDR3 here is CASSPKGQPQHF. The genes are TRBV18 and TRBJ1-5. The CDR3 runs 12 residues. CDR1 and CDR2 (germline): KGHSH, LQKENI.

CDR3: CASSPVGQGYNEQFF. The V gene is TRBV18, the J gene TRBJ2-1; checking the TCRdb D call of TRBD1 is not possible without DNA. CDR1 KGHSH and CDR2 LQKENI come from the germline V gene. The CDR3 consists of 15 residues.

The chain recombines TRBV11-2 with TRBJ2-1. Germline values: CDR1 SGHAT, CDR2 FQNNGV. The CDR3 has 15 residues. Here the CDR3 reads CASSLERSSYNEQFF.

The chain is built from TRBV14 and TRBJ2-1. CDR3 length equals 16 residues. Per the germline V gene, CDR1 is SGHDN and CDR2 is FVKESK. CDR3 region: CASSQGTGRPYNEQFF.

V usage is TRBV6-5 and J usage is TRBJ2-1; TCRdb's D call, TRBD2, is unchecked because there is no DNA. Germline V lookup: CDR1 MNHEY, CDR2 SVGAGI. The CDR3 loop spans 14 amino acids. The CDR3 loop reads CASSLPGLVNEQFF.

V and J are TRBV7-3 and TRBJ2-2; as DNA is missing, the TRBD1 call by TCRdb cannot be tested. This CDR3 contains 16 residues. The germline CDR1 and CDR2 sequences are SGHTA and FQGTGA. CDR3 loop: CASSLERGQNTGELFF.

The chain recombines TRBV7-2 with TRBJ2-1; with no DNA, the TCRdb D assignment of TRBD2 cannot be verified. The CDR3 covers 16 residues. Looked up from germline, CDR1 is SGHTA and CDR2 is FQGNSA. Here the CDR3 reads CASSTRLAGAGGEQFF.

V usage is TRBV6-1 and J usage is TRBJ2-1. This CDR3 has 15 amino acids. Germline V CDR1 and CDR2: MNHNS, SASEGT. The CDR3 sequence: CASSARSGTYNEQFF.

The rearrangement joins TRBV18 to TRBJ2-5; TCRdb returns TRBD1, unconfirmable since there is no DNA. The length of the CDR3 is 16 residues. Germline V CDR1 and CDR2: KGHSH, LQKENI. CDR3 loop: CASSLTDQGRRETQYF.

The CDR3 here is CASCPTSGVTDTQYF. This chain uses TRBV6-1 with TRBJ2-3; TCRdb names TRBD2, which stays unverified in the absence of DNA. The CDR3 is 15 amino acids. CDR1 MNHNS and CDR2 SASEGT come from the germline V gene.

The chain couples TRBV10-3 to TRBJ2-3. The length of the CDR3 is 15 residues. CDR1 is ENHRY and CDR2 is SYGVKD in the germline V gene. The CDR3 sequence: CAISGLAVSTDTQYF.

The chain links TRBV5-1 to TRBJ1-2. The V gene's germline CDR1 is SGHRS and CDR2 YFSETQ. CDR3 size: 12 residues. CDR3 residues: CASSPDDYGYTF.

The chain couples TRBV6-6 to TRBJ2-3; TCRdb outputs TRBD2, but without DNA this stays unchecked. Germline V gene sequence: CDR1 MNHNY, CDR2 SVGAGI (reference sequence). There are 13 residues in the CDR3. The CDR3 is CASRGLGSDTQYF.

CDR3 in amino acids: CASSLWDREYEQYF. The genes are TRBV11-1 and TRBJ2-7; TCRdb indicates TRBD1, and absent DNA this call remains unverified. CDR3 length: 14 residues. Germline values: CDR1 SGHAT, CDR2 FQDESV (reference sequence).

This chain connects TRBV5-4 to TRBJ1-1; the TCRdb D gene call, TRBD1, has no DNA to confirm it. The CDR3 runs 16 residues. The germline CDR1 and CDR2 sequences are SGHNT and YYREEE (reference sequence). The CDR3 loop reads CASSFGGRRGNTEAFF.

The V and J genes are TRBV5-1 and TRBJ2-3; the D gene TCRdb calls, TRBD1, cannot be checked with no DNA. In germline, CDR1 is SGHRS, CDR2 YFSETQ. CDR3 length: 16 residues. This chain's CDR3 is CASSLGQPMSTDTQYF.

The V gene is TRBV30, the J gene TRBJ1-6; TCRdb designates TRBD1, a call that cannot be tested without DNA. Germline lookup yields CDR1 GTSNPN and CDR2 SVGIG (reference sequence). The CDR3 runs to 14 residues. The CDR3 protein is CAWSTGTDTFPLHF.

The chain carries TRBV4-1 and TRBJ2-3. The CDR3 has 14 amino acids. Germline lookup yields CDR1 MGHRA and CDR2 YSYEKL. This chain's CDR3 is CASSQGVVADTQYF.